These 17 T cell receptor beta chains share one sample of origin, sequenced in a study of blood T cell repertoires in COVID-19. Only in-frame clones appear in the TCRdb table, and some are missing; sequencing was by immunoSEQ multiplex PCR. This sample has about 370,000 clones; 90% occur once, and the top ten carry about 6.5%. Material: peripheral blood. The origin of the receptors is a man aged 18 to 30 with active or convalescent COVID-19.

The chain has TRBV21-1 and TRBJ1-4. TRBV21-1 is reported as a pseudogene. The CDR3 consists of 13 residues. CDR3 loop: CASSPSRSEKLFF. The CDR3 DNA reads TGTGCCAGCAGCCCTAGTAGGAGTGAAAAACTGTTTTTT.

J is TRBJ2-2 and V is TRBV4-2, with a weak D call TRBD1 (6 bases). The V and J ends lost 1 base and 7 bases respectively, with 13 bases between them. Germline values: CDR1 LGHNA, CDR2 YNFKEQ. The CDR3 has 15 amino acids. This CDR3 is CASSQVVGGNGELFF. The CDR3 bases are TGTGCCAGCAGCCAAGTGGTAGGGGGTAACGGGGAGCTGTTTTTT.

V and J are TRBV28 and TRBJ2-7, with TRBD2 identical over 12 bases. The CDR3 loop spans 16 amino acids. The V gene's germline CDR1 is MDHEN and CDR2 SYDVKM. Losses at the gene ends were 6 bases for V and 0 bases for J; bases not matched to a gene: 6. The DNA of the CDR3 is TGTGCCAGCAGCAGAGGGACTAGCGGGTTCTCCTACGAGCAGTACTTC. This encodes CASSRGTSGFSYEQYF.

The chain joins TRBV12-3 or TRBV12-4 to TRBJ2-5; 7 nucleotides match TRBD2. This CDR3 has 13 residues. V gave up 4 bases and J gave up 5 bases; unmatched junction bases: 4. CDR3 amino acids: CASSSAGVETQYF. The CDR3 DNA follows: TGTGCCAGCAGTTCGGCGGGGGTTGAGACCCAGTACTTC.

J is TRBJ1-4 and V is TRBV27; D perhaps matches TRBD1 (5 bases). The length of the CDR3 is 17 residues. V was trimmed by 2 bases and J by 2 bases, leaving 15 bases between them. CDR1 is MNHEY and CDR2 is SMNVEV in the germline V gene (reference sequence). The CDR3 protein is CASSLRAGLATNEKLFF. The CDR3 region has the DNA TGTGCCAGCAGTTTAAGGGCGGGACTCGCCACTAATGAAAAACTGTTTTTT.

The chain employs TRBV21-1 and TRBJ2-3; TRBD1 is taken as the D call from the table, unchecked against the DNA. TRBV21-1 is assigned pseudogene status. This CDR3 is built from 21 residues. This CDR3 is CASKKKPLVVYRSNSTDTQYF. Here the CDR3 DNA reads TGTGCCAGCAAGAAAAAACCCCTAGTAGTGTACAGGAGCAACAGCACAGATACGCAGTATTTT.

This sequence joins TRBV27 and TRBJ2-7; D is uncertain. CDR1 is MNHEY and CDR2 is SMNVEV in the germline V gene (reference sequence). The CDR3 consists of 15 residues. The V end lost 4 bases, the J end lost 0 bases, and 13 bases lay between the germline ends. CDR3 sequence (DNA): TGTGCCAGCAGTTCGCGAGAACCGAGCTCCTACGAGCAGTACTTC. Amino acid sequence: CASSSREPSSYEQYF.

The rearrangement joins TRBV7-9 to TRBJ1-6, with D uncertain. Germline V gene data show CDR1 as SEHNR and CDR2 as FQNEAQ (reference sequence). The CDR3 length is 13 residues. V lost 5 bases and J lost 10, with 12 bases in between. CDR3 residues: CASSTHGESPLHF. For the CDR3, the DNA is TGTGCCAGCAGCACACACGGGGAATCACCCCTCCACTTT.

This clone was detected only once. Other nucleotide sequences in the sample specify the same CDR3. CDR3 region: CASSLGGTDTQYF. The CDR3 region has the DNA TGCGCCAGCAGCTTGGGAGGCACAGATACGCAGTATTTT. This sequence joins TRBV5-1 and TRBJ2-3; D ambiguous. Germline loops: CDR1 SGHRS, CDR2 YFSETQ. This CDR3 is built from 13 residues. Trimming took off 0 bases at V and 1 base at J, with 3 bases between the two ends. Together with reference TRBV5-1 and TRBJ2-3, the CDR3 gives the full variable domain: KAGVTQTPRYLIKTRGQQVTLSCSPISGHRSVSWYQQTPGQGLQFLFEYFSETQRNKGNFPGRFSGRQFSNSRSEMNVSTLELGDSALYLCASSLGGTDTQYFGPGTRLTVL.

This clone was detected once. V gene TRBV11-2 combines with J gene TRBJ1-2, with a possible D match to TRBD1 (6 bases). Germline loops: CDR1 SGHAT, CDR2 FQNNGV. This CDR3 is built from 18 residues. Trimming removed 5 bases from V and 0 bases from J, with 22 bases in between. CDR3 amino acids: CASSERQGSPKSNYGYTF. In nucleotides, the CDR3 is TGTGCCAGCAGCGAAAGGCAGGGGTCCCCTAAGTCTAACTATGGCTACACCTTC.

This chain uses TRBV7-2 with TRBJ1-4; TRBD1 matches at 7 bases. The CDR3 has 15 residues. CDR1 and CDR2 (germline): SGHTA, FQGNSA. With V trimmed by 5 bases and J by 5 bases, 8 bases remained unmatched. The CDR3 here is CASSKNRGGNEKLFF. CDR3 DNA: TGTGCCAGCAGCAAAAACAGGGGCGGCAATGAAAAACTGTTTTTT.

The gene calls are TRBV5-1 and TRBJ2-1; 10 bases line up with TRBD1. CDR3 length: 15 amino acids. Germline loops: CDR1 SGHRS, CDR2 YFSETQ. J was trimmed by 5 bases and V by 3 bases; bases with no gene match: 5. CDR3 in DNA: TGCGCCAGCAGCTACGTAGGGACAGGGGACAATGAGCAGTTCTTC. Translating gives CASSYVGTGDNEQFF.

The rearrangement uses TRBV18 and TRBJ2-1; unclear D gene. This CDR3 is 16 amino acids long. Germline-derived CDR1 and CDR2 are KGHSH and LQKENI. Between the trimmed V and J ends, which lost 0 bases and 0 bases, there was a span of 9 bases. In DNA form, the CDR3 reads TGTGCCAGCTCACCACCGACACACAGCTCCTACAATGAGCAGTTCTTC. Amino acid sequence: CASSPPTHSSYNEQFF.

The V call is TRBV29-1, the J call TRBJ2-7; 11 bases are a match to TRBD2. The germline V gene encodes CDR1 SQVTM and CDR2 ANQGSEA. This CDR3 has 13 residues. V shed 4 bases, J shed 5 bases, and the junction held 4 bases outside the gene matches. CDR3 amino acids: CSVGMTSGNEQYF. The CDR3 bases are TGCAGCGTTGGGATGACTAGCGGGAACGAGCAGTACTTC.

The chain employs TRBV5-6 and TRBJ2-7; tentatively, D is TRBD1 (6 bases). This CDR3 is 15 amino acids long. Germline-derived CDR1 and CDR2 are SGHDT and YYEEEE. Trimming removed 0 bases from V and 2 bases from J, with 12 bases in between. The CDR3 nucleotides are TGTGCCAGCAGCTTGGGACCGGGACATGCCTACGAGCAGTACTTC. It translates to CASSLGPGHAYEQYF.

The chain couples TRBV3-1 (or the pseudogene TRBV3-2) to TRBJ1-1, with a weak D call TRBD1 (5 bases). Trimming took 0 bases from V and 4 from J, leaving 12 bases between them. Germline CDR1 is LGHDT and CDR2 is YNNKEL (reference sequence). The CDR3 extends over 15 amino acids. The CDR3 is CASSQELGGSTEAFF. CDR3 DNA sequence: TGTGCCAGCAGCCAAGAACTGGGGGGAAGCACTGAAGCTTTCTTT.

In DNA form, the CDR3 reads TGTGCCAGCACCACAGGAACGGGCGGCTACACCTTC. Its protein product is CASTTGTGGYTF. The chain combines TRBV6-5 with TRBJ1-2; maybe TRBD1 (5 bases). The CDR3 contains 12 residues. V lost 7 bases to trimming and J lost 8 bases, with 14 bases between them. Germline V gene lookup returns CDR1 MNHEY and CDR2 SVGAGI.